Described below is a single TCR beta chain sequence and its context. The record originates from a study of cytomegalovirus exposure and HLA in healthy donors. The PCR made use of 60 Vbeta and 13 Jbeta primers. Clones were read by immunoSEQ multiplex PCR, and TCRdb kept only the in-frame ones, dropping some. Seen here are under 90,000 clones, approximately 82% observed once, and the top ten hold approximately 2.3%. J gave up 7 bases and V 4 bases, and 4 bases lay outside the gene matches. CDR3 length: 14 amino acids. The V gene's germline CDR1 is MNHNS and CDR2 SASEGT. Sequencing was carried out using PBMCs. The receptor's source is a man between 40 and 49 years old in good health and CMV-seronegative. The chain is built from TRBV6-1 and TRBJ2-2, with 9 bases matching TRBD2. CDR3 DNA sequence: TGTGCCAGCAGTGGGCGGGGGGGCGGCGGGGAGCTGTTTTTT. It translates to CASSGRGGGGELFF.